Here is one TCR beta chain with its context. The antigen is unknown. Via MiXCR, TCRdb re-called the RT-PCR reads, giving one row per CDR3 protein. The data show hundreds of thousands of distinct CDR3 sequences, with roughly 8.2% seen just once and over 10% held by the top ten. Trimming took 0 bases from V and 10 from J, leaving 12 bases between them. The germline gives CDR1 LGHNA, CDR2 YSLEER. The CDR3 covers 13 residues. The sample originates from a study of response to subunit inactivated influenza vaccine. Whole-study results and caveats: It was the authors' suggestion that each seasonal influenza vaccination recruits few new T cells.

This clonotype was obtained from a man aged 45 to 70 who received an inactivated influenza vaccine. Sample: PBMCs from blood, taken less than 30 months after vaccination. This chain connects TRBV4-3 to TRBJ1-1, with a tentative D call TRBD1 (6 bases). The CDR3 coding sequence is TGCGCCAGCAGCCAAGATCGGGGGCTGGGAGCTTTCTTT. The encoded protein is CASSQDRGLGAFF.